Below, one TCR beta chain is given with its context. The length of the CDR3 is 14 residues. The V gene end was trimmed by 3 bases and the J gene end by 6 bases; junction bases not matched to a gene: 6. Germline values: CDR1 MDHEN, CDR2 SYDVKM. The source of the sample is a study of shared clonotypes between healthy human individuals. The overall study: Samples came from a couple of female and a few male donors aged 18 to 49.

Authors' data handling: With immunoSEQ giving junction-only sequences and no quality scores, filtering differed. Using immunoSEQ multiplex PCR, the repertoire was profiled, and TCRdb retains in-frame clones only, with some absent. V and J calls and clone size are copied from that table; D and trimming were computed from the DNA. The profile shows over 95,000 clones, approximately 51% of them singletons. Healthy and HIV-negative, the adult donors had no recent acute infections or vaccinations. Caucasian adults residing in Nashville, Tennessee made up all the donors. This TCR derives from a woman aged 40 to 50 in good health. Some clones in this sample may be carry-over from other donors' samples. The chain combines TRBV28 with TRBJ2-7, with TRBD1 matching 9 bases. Input material: PBMCs. The CDR3 sequence: CASSFPGQGREQYF. CDR3 bases: TGTGCCAGCAGTTTCCCGGGACAGGGTCGCGAGCAGTACTTC.